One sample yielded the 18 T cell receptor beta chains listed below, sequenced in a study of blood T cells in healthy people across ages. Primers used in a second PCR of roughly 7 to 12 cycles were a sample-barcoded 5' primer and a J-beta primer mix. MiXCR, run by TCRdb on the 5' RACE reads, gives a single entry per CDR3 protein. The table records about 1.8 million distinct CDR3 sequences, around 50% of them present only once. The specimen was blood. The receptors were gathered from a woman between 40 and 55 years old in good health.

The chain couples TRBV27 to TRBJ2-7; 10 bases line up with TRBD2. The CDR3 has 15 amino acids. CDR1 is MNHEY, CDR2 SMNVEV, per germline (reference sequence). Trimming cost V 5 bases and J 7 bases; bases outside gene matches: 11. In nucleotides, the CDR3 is TGTGCCAGCAGTCAGCGGGGGGGGTCTGGAAATGAGCAGTACTTC. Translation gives CASSQRGGSGNEQYF.

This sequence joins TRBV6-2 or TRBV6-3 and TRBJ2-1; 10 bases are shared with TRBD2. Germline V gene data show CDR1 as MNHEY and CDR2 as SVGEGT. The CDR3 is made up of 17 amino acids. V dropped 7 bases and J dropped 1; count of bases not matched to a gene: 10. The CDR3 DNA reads TGTGCCAGCAAAAGAGCTAGCGGGGGCCCTTCCTACAATGAGCAGTTCTTC. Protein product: CASKRASGGPSYNEQFF.

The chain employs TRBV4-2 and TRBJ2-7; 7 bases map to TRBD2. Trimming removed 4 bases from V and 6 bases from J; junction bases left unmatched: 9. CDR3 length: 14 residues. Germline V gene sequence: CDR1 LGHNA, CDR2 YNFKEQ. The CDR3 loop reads CASSPTRTRGEQYF. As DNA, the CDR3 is TGTGCCAGCAGCCCCACTCGGACTAGGGGCGAGCAGTACTTC.

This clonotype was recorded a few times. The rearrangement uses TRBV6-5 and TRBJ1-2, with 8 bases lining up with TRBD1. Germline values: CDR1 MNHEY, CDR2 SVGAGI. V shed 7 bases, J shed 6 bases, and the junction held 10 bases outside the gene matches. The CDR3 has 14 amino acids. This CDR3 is CASTQDRVNHGYTF. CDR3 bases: TGTGCCAGCACCCAGGACAGGGTAAACCATGGCTACACCTTC.

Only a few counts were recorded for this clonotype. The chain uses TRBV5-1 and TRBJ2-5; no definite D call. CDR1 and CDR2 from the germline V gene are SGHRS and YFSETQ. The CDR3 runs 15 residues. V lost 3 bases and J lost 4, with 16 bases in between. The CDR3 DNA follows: TGCGCCAGCAGCTCGACAAAGGGCCCGCTAGAGACCCAGTACTTC. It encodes CASSSTKGPLETQYF. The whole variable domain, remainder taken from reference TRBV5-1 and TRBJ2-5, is KAGVTQTPRYLIKTRGQQVTLSCSPISGHRSVSWYQQTPGQGLQFLFEYFSETQRNKGNFPGRFSGRQFSNSRSEMNVSTLELGDSALYLCASSSTKGPLETQYFGPGTRLLVL.

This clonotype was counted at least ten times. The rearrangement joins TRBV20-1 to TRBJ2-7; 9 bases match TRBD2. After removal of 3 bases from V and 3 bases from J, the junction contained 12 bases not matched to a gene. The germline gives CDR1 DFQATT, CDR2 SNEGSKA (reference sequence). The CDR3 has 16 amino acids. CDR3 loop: CSARGSGRGGHYEQYF. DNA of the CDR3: TGCAGTGCTAGGGGCTCGGGGCGGGGGGGCCACTACGAGCAGTACTTC.

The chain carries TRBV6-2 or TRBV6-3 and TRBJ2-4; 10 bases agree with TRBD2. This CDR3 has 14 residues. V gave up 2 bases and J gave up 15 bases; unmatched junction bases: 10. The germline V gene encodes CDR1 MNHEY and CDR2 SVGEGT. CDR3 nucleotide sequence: TGTGCCAGCAGTTACCTAGCGGGGGCGGGCGAGCGGTACTTC. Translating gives CASSYLAGAGERYF.

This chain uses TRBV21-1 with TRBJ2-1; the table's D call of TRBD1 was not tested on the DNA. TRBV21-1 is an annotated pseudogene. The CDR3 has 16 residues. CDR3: CASSPKGGQGAYEQFF. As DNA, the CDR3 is TGTGCCAGCAGCCCCAAAGGGGGACAGGGGGCCTATGAGCAGTTCTTC.

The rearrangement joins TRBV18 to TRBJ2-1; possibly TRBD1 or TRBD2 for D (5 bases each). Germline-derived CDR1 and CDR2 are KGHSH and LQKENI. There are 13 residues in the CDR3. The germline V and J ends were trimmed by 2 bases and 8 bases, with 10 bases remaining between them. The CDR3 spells CASSPGLGDEQFF. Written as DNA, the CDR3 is TGTGCCAGCTCACCAGGGCTGGGGGATGAGCAGTTCTTC.

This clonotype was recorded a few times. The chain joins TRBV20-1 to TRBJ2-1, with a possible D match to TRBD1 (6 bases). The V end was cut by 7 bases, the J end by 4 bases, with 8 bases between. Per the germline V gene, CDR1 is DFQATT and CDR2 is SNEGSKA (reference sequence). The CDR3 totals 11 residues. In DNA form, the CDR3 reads TGCAGTGGTGGGACATACAATGAGCAGTTCTTC. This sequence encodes CSGGTYNEQFF.

The CDR3 region has the DNA TGCGCCAGCAGCTTGGCGACGGCTCAGGACGAGCAGTACTTC. Translated, it gives CASSLATAQDEQYF. V usage is TRBV5-1 and J usage is TRBJ2-7; no firm D call. Germline V gives CDR1 SGHRS, CDR2 YFSETQ. This CDR3 spans 14 amino acids. Between the trimmed V and J ends, which lost 0 bases and 5 bases, there was a span of 12 bases.

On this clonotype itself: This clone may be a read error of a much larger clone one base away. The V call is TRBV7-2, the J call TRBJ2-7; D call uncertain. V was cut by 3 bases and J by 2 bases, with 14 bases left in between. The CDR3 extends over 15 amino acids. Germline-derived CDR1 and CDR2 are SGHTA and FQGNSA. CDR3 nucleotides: TGTGCCAGCAGCTTGAGCCAAGGCAGACCCTACGAGCAGTACTTC. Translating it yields CASSLSQGRPYEQYF.

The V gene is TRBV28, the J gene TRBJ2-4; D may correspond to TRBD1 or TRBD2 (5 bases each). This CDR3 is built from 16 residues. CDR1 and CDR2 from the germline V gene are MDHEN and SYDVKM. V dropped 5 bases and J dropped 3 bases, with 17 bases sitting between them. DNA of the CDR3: TGTGCCAGCAGTCCTCGAGGGGATTTAAGCAAAAACATTCAGTACTTC. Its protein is CASSPRGDLSKNIQYF.

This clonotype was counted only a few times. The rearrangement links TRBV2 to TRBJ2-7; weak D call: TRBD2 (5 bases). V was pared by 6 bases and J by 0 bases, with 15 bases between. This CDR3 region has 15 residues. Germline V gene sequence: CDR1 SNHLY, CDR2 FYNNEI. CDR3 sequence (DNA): TGTGCCAGCAGGATCGGGGTCCCGAGCTCCTACGAGCAGTACTTC. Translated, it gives CASRIGVPSSYEQYF.

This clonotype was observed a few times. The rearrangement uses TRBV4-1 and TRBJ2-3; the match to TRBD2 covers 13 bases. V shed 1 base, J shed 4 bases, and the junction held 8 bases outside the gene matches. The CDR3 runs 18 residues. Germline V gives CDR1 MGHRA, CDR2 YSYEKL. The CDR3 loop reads CASSQGSTSGGAADTQYF. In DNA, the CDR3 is TGCGCCAGCAGCCAAGGGTCCACTAGCGGGGGGGCGGCAGATACGCAGTATTTT.

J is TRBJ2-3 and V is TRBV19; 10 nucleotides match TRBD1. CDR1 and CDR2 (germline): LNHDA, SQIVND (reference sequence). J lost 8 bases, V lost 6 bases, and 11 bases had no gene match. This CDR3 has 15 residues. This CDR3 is CASSLPGQGSVTQYF. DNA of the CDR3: TGTGCCAGTAGCCTTCCGGGACAGGGGTCAGTTACGCAGTATTTT.

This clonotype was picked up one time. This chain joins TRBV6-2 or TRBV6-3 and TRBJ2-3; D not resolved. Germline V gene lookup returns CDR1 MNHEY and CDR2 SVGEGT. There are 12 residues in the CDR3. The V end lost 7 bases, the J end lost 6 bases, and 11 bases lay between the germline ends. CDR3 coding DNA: TGTGCCAGCATCCCGAATTGGGATACGCAGTATTTT. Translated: CASIPNWDTQYF.

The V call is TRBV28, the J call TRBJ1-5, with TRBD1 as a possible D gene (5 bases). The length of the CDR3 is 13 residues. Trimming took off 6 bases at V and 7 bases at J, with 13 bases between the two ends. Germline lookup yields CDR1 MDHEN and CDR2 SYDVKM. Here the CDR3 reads CASSVGWGQPQHF. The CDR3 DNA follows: TGTGCCAGCAGCGTGGGGTGGGGCCAGCCCCAGCATTTT.